Each of the 4 T cell receptor beta chains below was sequenced from the same sample in a study of T cell responses to AZD1222 COVID-19 vaccine. Libraries were prepared by immunoSEQ multiplex PCR; TCRdb keeps only in-frame clonotypes and omits some of them. This sample has 150,000 or so clones; about 92% occur once, and the top ten carry under 2%. The material sequenced was peripheral blood, taken on day 0 of AZD1222 vaccination. These receptors all stem from an adult in good health.

This clone was seen a handful of times. The gene calls are TRBV2 and TRBJ2-1; D may correspond to TRBD1 or TRBD2 (5 bases each). Germline V gene data show CDR1 as SNHLY and CDR2 as FYNNEI. The CDR3 extends over 12 amino acids. Trimming took 6 bases from V and 10 from J, leaving 13 bases between them. CDR3 loop: CASRGTRREQFF. The CDR3 nucleotides are TGTGCCAGCAGGGGGACGCGTCGGGAGCAGTTCTTC. The complete variable domain, with remaining parts taken from reference TRBV2 and TRBJ2-1, reads EPEVTQTPSHQVTQMGQEVILRCVPISNHLYFYWYRQILGQKVEFLVSFYNNEISEKSEIFDDQFSVERPDGSNFTLKIRSTKLEDSAMYFCASRGTRREQFFGPGTRLTVL.

The chain carries TRBV5-1 and TRBJ1-1; D uncertain. Germline CDR1 reads SGHRS; CDR2 reads YFSETQ. V lost 6 bases to trimming and J lost 4 bases, with 22 bases between them. The CDR3 runs to 16 residues. CDR3 loop: CASTPGDARGSTEAFF. The CDR3 DNA sequence: TGCGCCAGCACCCCTGGAGACGCCCGAGGGAGCACTGAAGCTTTCTTT.

The rearrangement joins TRBV5-1 to TRBJ1-1; D is uncertain. In germline, CDR1 is SGHRS, CDR2 YFSETQ. With 4 bases removed from V and 0 bases from J, the gap between germline ends came to 10 bases. The CDR3 covers 14 residues. In DNA, the CDR3 is TGCGCCAGCAGCCTGACGGCCATGAACACTGAAGCTTTCTTT. Its protein is CASSLTAMNTEAFF.

The J gene is TRBJ1-1, the V gene TRBV28; 9 bases are a match to TRBD1. The germline V gene encodes CDR1 MDHEN and CDR2 SYDVKM. V was clipped by 4 bases and J by 9 bases; unmatched bases: 9. There are 14 residues in the CDR3. The CDR3 loop reads CASSSGDRARKAFF. As DNA, the CDR3 is TGTGCCAGCAGTTCAGGGGACAGGGCCAGGAAAGCTTTCTTT.